This record covers a single T cell receptor (beta chain). Its specific antigen is unknown. Base qualities are not provided; no much larger clone lies one nucleotide away. The data originate from a study of blood T cell repertoires in COVID-19 (dated by TCRdb to about 2020). As for the study more broadly: Samples from collaborators originated in the United States, Italy and Spain and spanned both the acute and convalescent phases of COVID-19. Deeply sampled blood TCRbeta repertoires from subjects exposed to, actively infected with, or recovered from COVID-19 were included in the dataset. Where available, HLA class I and class II types were obtained from metadata supplied by the sample provider rather than from assay-based typing. The material from the prospective study consisted of cDNA or gDNA derived from T cells, B-cell-depleted T cells, or PBMCs. The repertoires were released in a freely available public database intended as a resource for research on the immune response to SARS-CoV-2. A de-identified subject ID, COVID-19 status, age in years and sex were almost always included in the sample metadata. The samples were drawn from the first 160 participants of the ongoing ImmuneRACE study and from more than 1,000 subjects provided by 6 global collaborators.

Collaborating institutions collected whole blood in K2EDTA tubes following their own protocols. For TCRbeta analysis, collaborator samples were shipped as frozen whole blood, as isolated PBMCs, or as DNA extracted from either sample type. Findings and caveats that apply to the study as a whole: The quantity of clinical and demographic metadata differed by source and by participant and was supplied without curation.

TCRbeta CDR3 regions were amplified from genomic DNA using the immunoSEQ Assay, a bias-controlled multiplex PCR. In the original analysis: The number of nucleated cells in each sample was estimated by amplification of reference gene primers within the assay. To quantify the absolute abundance of each unique TCRbeta CDR3 rearrangement, sequence reads were collapsed and filtered. For each sample, productive Simpson clonality was calculated as the square root of Simpson's diversity index over productive rearrangements. Sourced from immuneACCESS, this table was stored by TCRdb with only in-frame sequences that have V and J called. A share of the clones is absent; for the studies checked, an unresolved V gene accounts for under half, and the remainder has no known explanation. The DNA was the basis for D and trimming; V, J and clone size are from that table. This sample gives some 150,000 clones in total; 84% of them show up just once. The ten largest clones represent roughly 8% of the sample.

The CDR3 measures 13 amino acids from cysteine to phenylalanine. Of all the DNA, just the CDR3 is kept, 39 bases in frame from base 1. CDR1 is given as MDHEN and CDR2 as SYDVKM, both from the germline V gene. The trim is 3 bases for V and 2 bases for J, with a gap of 7 bases between the germline ends. The rearranged chain carries TRBV28 and TRBJ2-5, with the D gene not confidently named. The sequencing input was peripheral blood. The sequence derives from a human donor in a cohort sampled during active COVID-19. The base sequence is TGTGCCAGCAGTTTCGGTCTGCAAGAGACCCAGTACTTC. Its protein reads: CASSFGLQETQYF.